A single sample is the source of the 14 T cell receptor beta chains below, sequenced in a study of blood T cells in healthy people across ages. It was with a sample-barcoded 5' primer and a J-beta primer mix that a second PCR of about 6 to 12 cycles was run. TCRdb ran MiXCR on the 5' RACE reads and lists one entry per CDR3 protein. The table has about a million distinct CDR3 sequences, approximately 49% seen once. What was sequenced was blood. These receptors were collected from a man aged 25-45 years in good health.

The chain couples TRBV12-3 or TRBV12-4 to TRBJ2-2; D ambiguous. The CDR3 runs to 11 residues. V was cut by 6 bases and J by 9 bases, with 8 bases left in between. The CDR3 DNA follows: TGTGCCAGCAGCCCCGAGCGGGAGCTGTTTTTT. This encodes CASSPERELFF.

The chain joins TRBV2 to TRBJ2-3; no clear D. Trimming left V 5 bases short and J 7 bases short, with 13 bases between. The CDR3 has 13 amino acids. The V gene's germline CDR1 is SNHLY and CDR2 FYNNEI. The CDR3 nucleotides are TGTGCCAGCAGTTCCCAAGTTGGGAATACGCAGTATTTT. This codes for CASSSQVGNTQYF.

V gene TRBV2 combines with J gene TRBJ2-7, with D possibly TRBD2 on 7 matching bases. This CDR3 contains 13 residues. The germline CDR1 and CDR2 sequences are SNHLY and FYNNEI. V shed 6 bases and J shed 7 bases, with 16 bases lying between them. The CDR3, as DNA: TGTGCCAGCAGAACCAACAGGGAGGGAGAGCAGTACTTC. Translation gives CASRTNREGEQYF.

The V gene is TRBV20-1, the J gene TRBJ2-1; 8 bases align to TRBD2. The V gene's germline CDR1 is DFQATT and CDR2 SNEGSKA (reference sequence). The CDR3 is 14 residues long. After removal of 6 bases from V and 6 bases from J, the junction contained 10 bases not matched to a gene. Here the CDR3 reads CSADRSAGGNEQFF. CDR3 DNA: TGCAGTGCGGATCGCTCGGCGGGGGGCAATGAGCAGTTCTTC.

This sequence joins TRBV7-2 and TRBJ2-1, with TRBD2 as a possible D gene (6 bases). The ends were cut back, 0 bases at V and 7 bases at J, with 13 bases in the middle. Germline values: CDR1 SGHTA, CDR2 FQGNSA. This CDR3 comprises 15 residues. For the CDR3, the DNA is TGTGCCAGCAGCTTAGCCCCCCTAGCGCGGAATGAGCAGTTCTTC. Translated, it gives CASSLAPLARNEQFF.

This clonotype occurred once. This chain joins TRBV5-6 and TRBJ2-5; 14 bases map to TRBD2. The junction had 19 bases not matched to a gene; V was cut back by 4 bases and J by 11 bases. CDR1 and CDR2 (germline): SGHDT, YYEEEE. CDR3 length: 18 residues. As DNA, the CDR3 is TGTGCCAGCAGCGTGGGGCCGGGACTAGCGGGAGTTAGGAATGAGCAGTACTTC. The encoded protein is CASSVGPGLAGVRNEQYF. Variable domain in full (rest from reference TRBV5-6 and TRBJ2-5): DAGVTQSPTHLIKTRGQQVTLRCSPKSGHDTVSWYQQALGQGPQFIFQYYEEEERQRGNFPDRFSGHQFPNYSSELNVNALLLGDSALYLCASSVGPGLAGVRNEQYFGPGTRLLVL.

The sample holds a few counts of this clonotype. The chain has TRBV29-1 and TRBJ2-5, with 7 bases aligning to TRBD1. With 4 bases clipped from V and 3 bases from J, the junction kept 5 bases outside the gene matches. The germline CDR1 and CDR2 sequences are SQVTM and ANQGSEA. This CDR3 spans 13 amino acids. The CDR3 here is CSVVRGLEETQYF. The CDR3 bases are TGCAGCGTTGTAAGGGGGCTGGAAGAGACCCAGTACTTC.

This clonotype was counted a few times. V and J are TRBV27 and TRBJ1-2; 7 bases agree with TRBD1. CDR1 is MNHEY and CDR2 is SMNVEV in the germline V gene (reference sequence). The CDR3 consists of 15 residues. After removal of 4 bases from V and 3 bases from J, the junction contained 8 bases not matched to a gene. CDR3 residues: CASSSLTGRYYGYTF. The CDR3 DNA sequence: TGTGCCAGCAGTTCGCTGACAGGGCGCTACTATGGCTACACCTTC.

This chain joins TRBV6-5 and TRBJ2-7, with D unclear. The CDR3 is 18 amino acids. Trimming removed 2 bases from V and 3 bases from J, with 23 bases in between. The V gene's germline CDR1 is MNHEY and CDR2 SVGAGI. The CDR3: CASSYLGPLRPKVYEQYF. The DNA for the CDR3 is TGTGCCAGCAGTTACCTGGGCCCCCTCCGGCCTAAGGTCTACGAGCAGTACTTC.

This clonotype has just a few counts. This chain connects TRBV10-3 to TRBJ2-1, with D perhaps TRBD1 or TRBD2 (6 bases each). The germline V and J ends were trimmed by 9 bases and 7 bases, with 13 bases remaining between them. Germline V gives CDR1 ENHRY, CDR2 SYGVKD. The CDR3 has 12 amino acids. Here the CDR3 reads CAITGARNEQFF. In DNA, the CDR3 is TGTGCCATTACGGGGGCGCGAAATGAGCAGTTCTTC.

The CDR3 is CSASRDGNQPQHF. Here the CDR3 DNA reads TGCAGTGCTTCCCGGGACGGCAATCAGCCCCAGCATTTT. V is TRBV20-1 and J is TRBJ1-5; D might be TRBD1 (5 bases). Looked up from germline, CDR1 is DFQATT and CDR2 is SNEGSKA (reference sequence). The CDR3 contains 13 residues. V was cut by 5 bases and J by 2 bases, with 10 bases left in between.

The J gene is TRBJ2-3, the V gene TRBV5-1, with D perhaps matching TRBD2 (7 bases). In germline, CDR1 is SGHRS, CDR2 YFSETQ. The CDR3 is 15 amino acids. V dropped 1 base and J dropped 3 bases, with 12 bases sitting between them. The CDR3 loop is CASSLTGRGTDTQYF. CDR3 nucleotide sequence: TGCGCCAGCAGCTTGACAGGGAGGGGGACAGATACGCAGTATTTT.

Here the CDR3 reads CSVETATGPYEQYF. For the CDR3, the DNA is TGCAGCGTTGAAACAGCTACAGGTCCCTACGAGCAGTACTTC. This rearrangement joins TRBV29-1 to TRBJ2-4; possible D gene TRBD1, 5 bases. The J call may be in error: the DNA end matches TRBJ2-7 better. The CDR3 spans 14 residues. The germline V gene encodes CDR1 SQVTM and CDR2 ANQGSEA.

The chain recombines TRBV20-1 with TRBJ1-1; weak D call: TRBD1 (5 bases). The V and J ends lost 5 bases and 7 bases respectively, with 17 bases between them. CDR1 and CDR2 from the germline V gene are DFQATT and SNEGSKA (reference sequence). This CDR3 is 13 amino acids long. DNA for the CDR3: TGCAGTGCTCATGCACAGGTCCGCGATGAAGCTTTCTTT. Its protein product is CSAHAQVRDEAFF.